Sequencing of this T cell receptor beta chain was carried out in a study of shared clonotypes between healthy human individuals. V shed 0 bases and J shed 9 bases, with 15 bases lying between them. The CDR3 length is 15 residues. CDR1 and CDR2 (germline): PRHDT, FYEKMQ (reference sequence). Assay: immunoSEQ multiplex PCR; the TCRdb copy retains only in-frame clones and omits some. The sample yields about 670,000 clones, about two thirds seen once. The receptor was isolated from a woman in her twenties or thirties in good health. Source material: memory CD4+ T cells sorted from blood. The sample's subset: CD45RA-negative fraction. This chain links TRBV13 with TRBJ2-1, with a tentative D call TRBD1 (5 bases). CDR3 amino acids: CASSLGRQGTGEQFF. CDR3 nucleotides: TGTGCCAGCAGCTTAGGTAGGCAGGGAACGGGTGAGCAGTTCTTC.